This T cell receptor beta chain is drawn from a study of blood T cells in healthy people across ages. This clonotype appeared many times. The CDR3 totals 15 residues. Trimming at V came to 8 bases and at J to 3 bases, leaving 13 bases not matched to a gene. Germline CDR1 and CDR2: ENHRY and SYGVKD. Together with a sample-barcoded 5' primer, a J-beta primer mix was included in a second PCR lasting about 7 to 12 cycles. Every cDNA molecule bore a tag from a template-switch adaptor containing 12 random nucleotides. TCRdb redid the calling of the 5' RACE reads with MiXCR, one entry per CDR3 protein. The top ten hold over 10% of the sample, which has under 850,000 distinct CDR3 sequences, around 34% seen once.

Specimen: blood. V usage is TRBV10-3 and J usage is TRBJ2-7; 7 nucleotides line up with TRBD2. The receptor was derived from a man between 18 and 35 years old in good health. This CDR3 reads CAIREEYPEYYEQYF. CDR3 DNA: TGTGCCATCCGGGAGGAGTATCCCGAATACTACGAGCAGTACTTC.